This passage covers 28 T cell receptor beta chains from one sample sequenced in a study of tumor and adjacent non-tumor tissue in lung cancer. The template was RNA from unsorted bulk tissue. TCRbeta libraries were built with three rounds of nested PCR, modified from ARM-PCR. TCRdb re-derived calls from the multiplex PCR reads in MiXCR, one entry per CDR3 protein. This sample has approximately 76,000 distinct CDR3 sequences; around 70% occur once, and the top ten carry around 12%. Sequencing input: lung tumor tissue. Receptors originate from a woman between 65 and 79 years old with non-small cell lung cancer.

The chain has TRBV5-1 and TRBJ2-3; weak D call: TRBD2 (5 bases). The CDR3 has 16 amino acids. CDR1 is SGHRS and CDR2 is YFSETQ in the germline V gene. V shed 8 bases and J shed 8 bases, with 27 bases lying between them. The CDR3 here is CASSHEGGPAAGTQYF. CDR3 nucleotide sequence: TGCGCCAGTAGCCACGAGGGCGGCCCGGCGGCAGGTACGCAGTATTTT.

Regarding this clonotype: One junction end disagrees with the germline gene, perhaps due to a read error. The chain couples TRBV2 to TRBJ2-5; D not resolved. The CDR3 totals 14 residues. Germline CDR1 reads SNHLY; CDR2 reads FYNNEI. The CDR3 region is CAGSDVQDQETQYF. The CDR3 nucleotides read TGTGCCGGCAGTGATGTGCAGGATCAAGAGACCCAGTACTTC.

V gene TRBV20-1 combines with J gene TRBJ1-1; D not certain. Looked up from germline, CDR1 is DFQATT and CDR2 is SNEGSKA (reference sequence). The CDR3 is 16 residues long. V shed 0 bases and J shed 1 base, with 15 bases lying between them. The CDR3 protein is CSARDDALRENTEAFF. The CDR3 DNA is TGCAGTGCTAGAGATGACGCCTTACGGGAGAACACTGAAGCTTTCTTT.

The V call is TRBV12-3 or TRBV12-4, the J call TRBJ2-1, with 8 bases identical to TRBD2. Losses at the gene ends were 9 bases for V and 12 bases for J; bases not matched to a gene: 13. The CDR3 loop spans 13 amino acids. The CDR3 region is CARSGTRAAGQFF. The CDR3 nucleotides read TGTGCCAGGAGTGGGACTAGGGCGGCAGGGCAGTTCTTC.

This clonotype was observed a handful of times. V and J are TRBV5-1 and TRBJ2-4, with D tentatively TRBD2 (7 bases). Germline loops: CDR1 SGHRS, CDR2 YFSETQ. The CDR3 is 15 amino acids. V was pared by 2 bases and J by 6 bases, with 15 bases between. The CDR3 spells CASSFSGGAGNIQYF. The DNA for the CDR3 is TGCGCCAGCAGCTTTTCGGGGGGCGCGGGAAACATTCAGTACTTC. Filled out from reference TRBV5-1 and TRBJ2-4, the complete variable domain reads KAGVTQTPRYLIKTRGQQVTLSCSPISGHRSVSWYQQTPGQGLQFLFEYFSETQRNKGNFPGRFSGRQFSNSRSEMNVSTLELGDSALYLCASSFSGGAGNIQYFGAGTRLSVL.

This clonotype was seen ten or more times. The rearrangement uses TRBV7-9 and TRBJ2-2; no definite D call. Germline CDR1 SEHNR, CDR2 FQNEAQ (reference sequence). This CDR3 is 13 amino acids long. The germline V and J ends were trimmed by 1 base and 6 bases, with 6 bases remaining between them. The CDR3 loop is CASSLVLSGELFF. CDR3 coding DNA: TGTGCCAGCAGCTTAGTTTTATCCGGGGAGCTGTTTTTT. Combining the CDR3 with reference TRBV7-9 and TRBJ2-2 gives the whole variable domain DTGVSQNPRHKITKRGQNVTFRCDPISEHNRLYWYRQTLGQGPEFLTYFQNEAQLEKSRLLSDRFSAERPKGSFSTLEIQRTEQGDSAMYLCASSLVLSGELFFGEGSRLTVL.

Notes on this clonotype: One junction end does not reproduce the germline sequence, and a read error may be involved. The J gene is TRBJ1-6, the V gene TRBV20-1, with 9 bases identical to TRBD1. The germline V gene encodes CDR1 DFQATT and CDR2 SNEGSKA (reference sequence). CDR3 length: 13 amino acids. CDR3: CSGWTGENSSLHF. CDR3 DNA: TGCAGTGGTTGGACAGGGGAAAATTCATCCCTCCACTTT.

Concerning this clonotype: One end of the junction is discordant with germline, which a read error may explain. The CDR3 spells CGVYDNEQFF. The CDR3 DNA sequence: TGCGGCGTATATGACAACGAGCAGTTCTTC. This rearrangement joins TRBV29-1 to TRBJ2-1; unclear D gene. CDR3 length: 10 amino acids. CDR1 and CDR2 from the germline V gene are SQVTM and ANQGSEA.

The CDR3 DNA follows: TGCAGTGGTGATGCTCCTTACGGCGCTGAAGCTTTCTTT. Its translation: CSGDAPYGAEAFF. This chain uses TRBV29-1 with TRBJ1-1; D is unclear. The CDR3 length is 13 residues. CDR1 and CDR2 from the germline V gene are SQVTM and ANQGSEA.

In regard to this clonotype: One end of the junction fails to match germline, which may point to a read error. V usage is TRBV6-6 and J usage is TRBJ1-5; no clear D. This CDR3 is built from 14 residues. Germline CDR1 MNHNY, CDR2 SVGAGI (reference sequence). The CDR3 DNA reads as TGTGCTAGCAGTTACCCGGGCGGGGTACAGCCCCAGCATTTT. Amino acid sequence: CASSYPGGVQPQHF.

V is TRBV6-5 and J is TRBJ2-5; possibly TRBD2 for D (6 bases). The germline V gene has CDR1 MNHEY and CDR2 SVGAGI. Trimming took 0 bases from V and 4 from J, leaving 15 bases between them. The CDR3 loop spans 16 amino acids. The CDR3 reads CASSYSLGEEGETQYF. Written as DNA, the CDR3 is TGTGCCAGCAGTTACTCGCTTGGAGAGGAGGGAGAGACCCAGTACTTC.

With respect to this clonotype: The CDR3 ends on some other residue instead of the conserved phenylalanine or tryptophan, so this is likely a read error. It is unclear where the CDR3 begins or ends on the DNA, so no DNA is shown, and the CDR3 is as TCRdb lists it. CDR3 residues: CASSSLLSTGELIS. The genes are TRBV12-3 or TRBV12-4 and TRBJ2-2; TRBD2 is taken as the D call from the table, unchecked against the DNA. The CDR3 has 14 amino acids, counting both end residues.

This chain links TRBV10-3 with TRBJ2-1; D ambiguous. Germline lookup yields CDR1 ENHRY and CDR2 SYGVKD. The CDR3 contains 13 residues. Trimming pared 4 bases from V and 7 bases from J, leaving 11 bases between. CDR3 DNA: TGTGCCATCAGTGGGTCTGAAGGGAATGAGCAGTTCTTC. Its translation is CAISGSEGNEQFF.

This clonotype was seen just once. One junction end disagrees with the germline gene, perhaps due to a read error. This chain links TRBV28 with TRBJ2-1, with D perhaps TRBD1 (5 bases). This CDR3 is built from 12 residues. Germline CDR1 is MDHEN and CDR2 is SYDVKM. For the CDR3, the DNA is TGTGCCGGCAGTTTATACAGGTATGAGCAGTTCTTT. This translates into CAGSLYRYEQFF. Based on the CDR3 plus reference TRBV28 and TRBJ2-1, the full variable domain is DVKVTQSSRYLVKRTGEKVFLECVQDMDHENMFWYRQDPGLGLRLIYFSYDVKMKEKGDIPEGYSVSREKKERFSLILESASTNQTSMYLCAGSLYRYEQFFGPGTRLTVL.

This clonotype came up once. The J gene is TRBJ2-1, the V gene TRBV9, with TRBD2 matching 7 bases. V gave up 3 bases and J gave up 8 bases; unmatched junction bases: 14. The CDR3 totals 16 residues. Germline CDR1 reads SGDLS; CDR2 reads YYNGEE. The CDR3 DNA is TGTGCCAGCAGCGAAGTGGGCAGCGGACGGGGGGATGAGCAGTTCTTC. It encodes CASSEVGSGRGDEQFF. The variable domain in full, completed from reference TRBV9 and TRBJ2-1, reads DSGVTQTPKHLITATGQRVTLRCSPRSGDLSVYWYQQSLDQGLQFLIQYYNGEERAKGNILERFSAQQFPDLHSELNLSSLELGDSALYFCASSEVGSGRGDEQFFGPGTRLTVL.

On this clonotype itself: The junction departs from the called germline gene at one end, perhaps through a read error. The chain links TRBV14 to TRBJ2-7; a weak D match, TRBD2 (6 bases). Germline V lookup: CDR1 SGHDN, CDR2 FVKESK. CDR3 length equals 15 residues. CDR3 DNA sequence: TGTGCCAGCAGCCCCTTTTCGGGAGAGACCTACGAGCAGAACTTC. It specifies CASSPFSGETYEQNF.

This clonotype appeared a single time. As DNA, the CDR3 is TGTGCCTGCAATTTTGGACAGGTAGGCAATCAGCCCCAGCATTTT. Translated: CACNFGQVGNQPQHF. The chain links TRBV12-3 or TRBV12-4 to TRBJ1-5, with 7 positions matching TRBD1. The trim removed 11 bases at V and 2 bases at J, leaving 12 bases unmatched. This CDR3 is built from 15 residues.

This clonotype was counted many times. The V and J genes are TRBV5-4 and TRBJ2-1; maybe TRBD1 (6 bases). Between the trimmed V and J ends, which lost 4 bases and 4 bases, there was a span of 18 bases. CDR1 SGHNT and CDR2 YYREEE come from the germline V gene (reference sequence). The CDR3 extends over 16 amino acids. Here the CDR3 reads CASSPAFQQGYNEQFF. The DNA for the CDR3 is TGTGCCAGCAGCCCCGCCTTTCAGCAGGGGTACAATGAGCAGTTCTTC.

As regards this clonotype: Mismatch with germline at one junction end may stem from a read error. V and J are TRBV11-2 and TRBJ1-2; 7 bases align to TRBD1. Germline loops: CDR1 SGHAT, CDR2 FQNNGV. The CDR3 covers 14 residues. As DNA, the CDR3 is TGTACCAGCAGCACGAGGACAGGAGACTATGGTTACACCTTC. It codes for CTSSTRTGDYGYTF.

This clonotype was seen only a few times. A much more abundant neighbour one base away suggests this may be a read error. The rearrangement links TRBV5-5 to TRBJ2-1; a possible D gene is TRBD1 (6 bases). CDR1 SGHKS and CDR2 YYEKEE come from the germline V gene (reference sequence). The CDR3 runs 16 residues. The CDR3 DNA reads TGTACCAGCAGCCAACAAACTGGGGATACAGGGAATGAGCAGTTCTTC. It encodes CTSSQQTGDTGNEQFF.

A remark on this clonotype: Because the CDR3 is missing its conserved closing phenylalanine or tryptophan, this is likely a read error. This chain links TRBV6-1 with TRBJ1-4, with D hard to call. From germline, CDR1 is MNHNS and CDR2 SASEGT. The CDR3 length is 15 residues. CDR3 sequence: CASSLEGGLGEKLFL. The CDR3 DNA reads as TGTGCAAGCAGTCTTGAGGGAGGGTTGGGTGAAAAACTGTTTCTT.

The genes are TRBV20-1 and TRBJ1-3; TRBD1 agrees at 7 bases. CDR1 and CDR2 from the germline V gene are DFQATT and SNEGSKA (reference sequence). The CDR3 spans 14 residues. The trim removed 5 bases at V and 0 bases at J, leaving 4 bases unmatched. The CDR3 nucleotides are TGCAGTGCTCTTGCAGGGGGCTCTGGAAACACCATATATTTT. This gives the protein CSALAGGSGNTIYF.

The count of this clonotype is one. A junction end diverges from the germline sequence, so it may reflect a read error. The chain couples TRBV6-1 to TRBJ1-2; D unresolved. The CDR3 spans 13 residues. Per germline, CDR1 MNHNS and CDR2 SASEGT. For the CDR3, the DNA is TGTGCCAGCAATCGGGAAACTAACTATAGCTACACCTTC. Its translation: CASNRETNYSYTF.

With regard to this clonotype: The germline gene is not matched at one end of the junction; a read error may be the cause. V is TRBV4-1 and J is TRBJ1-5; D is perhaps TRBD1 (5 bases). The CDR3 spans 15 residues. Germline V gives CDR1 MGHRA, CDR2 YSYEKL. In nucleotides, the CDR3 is TGCGCCAGCAGCCCCGTTCCCGGCGGGGACCAGCACCAGCATTTT. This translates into CASSPVPGGDQHQHF.

DNA of the CDR3: TGCAGTGCTAGTGGGGGGGCCGGGACAGGAACAGTTACACAGTATTTT. Amino acids: CSASGGAGTGTVTQYF. The chain has TRBV20-1 and TRBJ2-3, with D perhaps matching TRBD1 (8 bases). The V gene lost 3 bases and the J gene lost 12 bases, with 28 bases spanning the gap. The CDR3 totals 16 residues. Germline CDR1 and CDR2: DFQATT and SNEGSKA (reference sequence).

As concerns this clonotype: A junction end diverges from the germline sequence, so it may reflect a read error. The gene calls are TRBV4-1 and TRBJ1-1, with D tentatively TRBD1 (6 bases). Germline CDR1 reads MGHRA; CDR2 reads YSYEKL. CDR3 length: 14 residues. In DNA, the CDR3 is TGTGCCAGCTGCCATCCGACAGGATCTACTGAAGCTTTCTTT. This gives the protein CASCHPTGSTEAFF.

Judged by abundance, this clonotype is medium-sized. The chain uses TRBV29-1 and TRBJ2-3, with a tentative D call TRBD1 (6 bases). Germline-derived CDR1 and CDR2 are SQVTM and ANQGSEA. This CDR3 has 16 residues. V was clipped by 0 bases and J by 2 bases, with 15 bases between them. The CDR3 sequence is CSVEDHGQYDTDTQYF. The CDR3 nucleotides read TGCAGCGTTGAAGATCACGGACAGTATGACACAGATACGCAGTATTTT.

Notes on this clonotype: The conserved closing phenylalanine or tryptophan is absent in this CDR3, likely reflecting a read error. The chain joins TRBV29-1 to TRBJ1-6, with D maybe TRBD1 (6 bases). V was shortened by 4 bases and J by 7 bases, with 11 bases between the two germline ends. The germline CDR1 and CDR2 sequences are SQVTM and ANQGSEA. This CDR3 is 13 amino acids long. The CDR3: CSVATGQNSPLHY. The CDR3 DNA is TGCAGCGTTGCGACAGGTCAAAATTCACCCCTCCACTAT.